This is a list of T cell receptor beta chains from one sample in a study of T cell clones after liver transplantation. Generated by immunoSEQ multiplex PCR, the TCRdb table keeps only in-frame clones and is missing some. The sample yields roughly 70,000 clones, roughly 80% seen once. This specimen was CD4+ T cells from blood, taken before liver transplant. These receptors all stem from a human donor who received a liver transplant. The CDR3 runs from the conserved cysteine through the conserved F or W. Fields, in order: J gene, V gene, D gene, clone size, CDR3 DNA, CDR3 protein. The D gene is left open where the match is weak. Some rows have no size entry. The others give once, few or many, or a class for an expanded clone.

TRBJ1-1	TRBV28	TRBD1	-	TGTGCCAGCAGTCCCCGGGGACAGAAGAACACTGAAGCTTTCTTT	CASSPRGQKNTEAFF
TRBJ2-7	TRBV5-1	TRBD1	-	TGCGCCAGCAGCTTGCAGGGGGCGGAGGAGCAGTACTTC	CASSLQGAEEQYF
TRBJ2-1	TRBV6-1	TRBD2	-	TGTGCCAGCAGGGTTAGCGGGGATTTCAATGAGCAGTTCTTC	CASRVSGDFNEQFF
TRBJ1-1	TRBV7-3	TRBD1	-	TGTGCCAGCAGCCCCGGGACAGGGGCTGAAGCTTTCTTT	CASSPGTGAEAFF
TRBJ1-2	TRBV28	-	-	TGTGCCAGCAGCTCGAACCTTAACTATGGCTACACCTTC	CASSSNLNYGYTF
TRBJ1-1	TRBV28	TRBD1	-	TGTGCCAGCATCATCCCGGGACAGGCTGAAGCTTTCTTT	CASIIPGQAEAFF
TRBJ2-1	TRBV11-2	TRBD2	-	TGTGCCAGCAGCTTAGCTACGACTAGCGGGAGAAATGAGCAGTTCTTC	CASSLATTSGRNEQFF
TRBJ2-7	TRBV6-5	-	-	TGTGCCAGCAGTGTCTCTAGGGGGGGGTACGAGCAGTACTTC	CASSVSRGGYEQYF
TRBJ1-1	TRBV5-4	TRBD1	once	TGTGCCAGCGGCCAGACAGGGGGGAACACTGAAGCTTTCTTT	CASGQTGGNTEAFF
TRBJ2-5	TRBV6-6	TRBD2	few	TGTGCCAGCAGTACCTTAGGACTAGCGGGAGGGGAGACCCAGTACTTC	CASSTLGLAGGETQYF
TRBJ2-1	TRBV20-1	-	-	TGCAGTCCCCTCCGTCATGAGCAGTTCTTC	CSPLRHEQFF
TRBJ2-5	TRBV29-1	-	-	TGCAGCGCCTGGGGGTCCCAAGAGACCCAGTACTTC	CSAWGSQETQYF
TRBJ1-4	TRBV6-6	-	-	TGTGCCAGCACGTTGCCAGGGAAAGAAAAACTGTTTTTT	CASTLPGKEKLFF
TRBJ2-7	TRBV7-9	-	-	TGTGCCAGCAGCTTAGGGGCGGTTTTAGGAGAGCAGTACTTC	CASSLGAVLGEQYF
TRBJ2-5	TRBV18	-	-	TGTGCCAGCTCGGTACAAGAGACCCAGTACTTC	CASSVQETQYF
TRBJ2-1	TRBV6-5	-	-	TGTGCCAGCAGAGTTACGTTTGTGGCCTACAATGAGCAGTTCTTC	CASRVTFVAYNEQFF
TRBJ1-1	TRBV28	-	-	TGTGCCAGCAGTTTGGATAGGGGGGTTGAAGCTTTCTTT	CASSLDRGVEAFF
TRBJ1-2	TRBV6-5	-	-	TGTGCCAGCAGTTACGGTTCCATCTATGGCTACACCTTC	CASSYGSIYGYTF
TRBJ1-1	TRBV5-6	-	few	TGTGCCAGCAGCTACCCAAGGGGCTTAGACGCTTTCTTT	CASSYPRGLDAFF
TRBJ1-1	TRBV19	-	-	TGTGCCAGTAGTATTTCGGGGCGTCTGATGGGCACTGAAGCTTTCTTT	CASSISGRLMGTEAFF
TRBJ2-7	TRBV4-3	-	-	TGCGCCAGCAGCCAGGCACCGGGGCCCTCCTACGAGCAGTACTTC	CASSQAPGPSYEQYF
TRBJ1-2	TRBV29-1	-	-	TGCAGCGTTGGTGGGAATTCGGGCTACACCTTC	CSVGGNSGYTF
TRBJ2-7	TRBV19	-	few	TGTGCCAGTAGTATGATGGGTACCTACGAGCAGTACTTC	CASSMMGTYEQYF
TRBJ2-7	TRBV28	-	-	TGTGCCAGCGGCGACCTACATCCGGGCCGCCCCTACGAGCAGTACTTC	CASGDLHPGRPYEQYF
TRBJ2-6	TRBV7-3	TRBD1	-	TGTGCCAGCAGCTTAAACGGCCGGACAGGGGCTACTGGGGCCAACGTCCTGACTTTC	CASSLNGRTGATGANVLTF
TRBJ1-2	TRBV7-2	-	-	TGTGCCAGCAGCTTACCGCAGGGAATAGGCTACACCTTC	CASSLPQGIGYTF
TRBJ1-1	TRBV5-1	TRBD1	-	TGCGCCAGCGATCGGGACAGGATGAACACTGAAGCTTTCTTT	CASDRDRMNTEAFF
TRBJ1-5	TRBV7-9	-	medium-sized	TGTGCCAGCAGGTGGGGGTGGCAGCCCCAGCATTTT	CASRWGWQPQHF
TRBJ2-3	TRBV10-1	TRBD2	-	TGCGCCAGCAGTGAGTCGTTGGCGGGAGAGAAAGATACGCAGTATTTT	CASSESLAGEKDTQYF
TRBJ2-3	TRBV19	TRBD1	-	TGTGCCACCGTGAAAGGGACAGGGGGCTCTACGCAGTATTTT	CATVKGTGGSTQYF
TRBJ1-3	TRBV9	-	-	TGTGCCAGCAGCCGAGAGGGAACAGAAAACACCATATATTTT	CASSREGTENTIYF
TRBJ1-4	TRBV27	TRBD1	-	TGTGCCAGCAGTTCACCTTCACAGGGGCTACCGGGGAAACTGTTTTTT	CASSSPSQGLPGKLFF
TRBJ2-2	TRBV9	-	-	TGTGCCAGCAGCGTAGAGGGCGGGGTCAACACCGGGGAGCTGTTTTTT	CASSVEGGVNTGELFF
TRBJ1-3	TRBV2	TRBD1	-	TGTGCCAGCACTGGGACAGGGGGCTCTGGAAACACCATATATTTT	CASTGTGGSGNTIYF
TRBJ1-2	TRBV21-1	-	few	TGTGCCAGCAGCAAAGCGCAGGACCCTAACTATGGCTACACCTTC	CASSKAQDPNYGYTF
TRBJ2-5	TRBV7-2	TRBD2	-	TGTGCCAGCAGCGATGGACTAGCGGTAGGGACCCAGTACTTC	CASSDGLAVGTQYF
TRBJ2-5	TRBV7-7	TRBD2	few	TGTGCCAGCAGCCCCAGCGGGAGTATTGAAGAGACCCAGTACTTC	CASSPSGSIEETQYF
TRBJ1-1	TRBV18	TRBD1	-	TGTGCCAGCTCACCCGCGACAGGGTTATACACTGAAGCTTTCTTT	CASSPATGLYTEAFF
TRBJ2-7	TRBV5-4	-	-	TGTGCCAGCAGCTTGGTTGGGCAGGCCGACTACGAGCAGTACTTC	CASSLVGQADYEQYF
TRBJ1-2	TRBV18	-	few	TGTGCCAGCTCATCTCTCCCTACAGGAGGCTATGGCTACACCTTC	CASSSLPTGGYGYTF
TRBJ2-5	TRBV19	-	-	TGTGCCAGTAGGCCTACCCCGACAGACCAAGAGACCCAGTACTTC	CASRPTPTDQETQYF
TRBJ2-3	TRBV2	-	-	TGTGCCAGCAGTGAACAGGGGTACACAGATACGCAGTATTTT	CASSEQGYTDTQYF
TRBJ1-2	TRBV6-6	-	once	TGTGCCAGCAGTCGGCCCGGGTCCCCCCGCAACCATGGCTACACCTTC	CASSRPGSPRNHGYTF
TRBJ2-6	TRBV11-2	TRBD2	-	TGTGCCAGCAGCCCCGGGAGGGGGGCGCGAGGGGCCAACGTCCTGACTTTC	CASSPGRGARGANVLTF
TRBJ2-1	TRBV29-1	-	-	TGCAGCGTTCCAAGTTTGCGGACTGGAGGCGATGGGGATGAGCAGTTCTTC	CSVPSLRTGGDGDEQFF
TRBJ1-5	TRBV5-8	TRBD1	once	TGTGCCAGCAGCTTAGGGACAGGTAATAGCAATCAGCCCCAGCATTTT	CASSLGTGNSNQPQHF
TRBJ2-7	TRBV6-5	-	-	TGTGCCAGCAGTTACACTTACTACGAGCAGTACTTC	CASSYTYYEQYF
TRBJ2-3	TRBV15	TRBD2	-	TGTGCCACCAGTCGGGAGGGCCCGTTGGATACGCAGTATTTT	CATSREGPLDTQYF
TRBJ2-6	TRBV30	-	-	TGTGCCTCCAGAAGGGGTAGGCTGCAGGCCAACGTCCTGACTTTC	CASRRGRLQANVLTF
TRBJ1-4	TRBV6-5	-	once	TGTGCCAGCAGTTACCGAGTACGTGCAACTAATGAAAAACTGTTTTTT	CASSYRVRATNEKLFF